One and the same sample provided the 23 T cell receptor beta chains below, sequenced in a study of spatial heterogeneity in lung cancer. TCRdb ran MiXCR on the 5' RACE reads and lists one entry per CDR3 protein. The sample holds over 25,000 distinct CDR3 sequences; roughly 7.1% are singletons and the top ten take 24%. Time point described: sample taken at primary tumor resection. These receptors have no identified antigens. Findings and caveats of the study: Tumors with more nonsynonymous mutations had more expanded intratumoral alpha and beta TCRs.

The sample was lung tumor tissue, taken at surgery. Receptors were obtained from a male donor with early-stage non-small cell lung cancer.

This clonotype was found many times. CDR3 sequence (DNA): TGTGCCAGCAGCTCCCGACCGCTCAACTATGGCTACACCTTC. This encodes CASSSRPLNYGYTF. This chain uses TRBV11-2 with TRBJ1-2, with D hard to call. Germline assignment: CDR1 SGHAT and CDR2 FQNNGV. The CDR3 consists of 14 residues. The V gene lost 4 bases and the J gene lost 2 bases, with 11 bases spanning the gap.

The chain uses TRBV11-2 and TRBJ2-7, with 10 bases lining up with TRBD2. CDR1 and CDR2 from the germline V gene are SGHAT and FQNNGV. The CDR3 is made up of 13 amino acids. V was clipped by 5 bases and J by 12 bases; unmatched bases: 10. The chain's CDR3 is CASSASSSGGGYF. For the CDR3, the DNA is TGTGCCAGCAGCGCCTCCTCTAGCGGGGGCGGGTACTTC.

Ten or more counts support this clonotype. This chain uses TRBV4-2 with TRBJ2-1; the match to TRBD2 covers 8 bases. The V gene end was trimmed by 4 bases and the J gene end by 7 bases; junction bases not matched to a gene: 9. There are 15 residues in the CDR3. Germline-derived CDR1 and CDR2 are LGHNA and YNFKEQ. The CDR3 DNA sequence: TGTGCCAGCAGCCCCGTTGGTAGCGGGGCGAATGAGCAGTTCTTC. It encodes CASSPVGSGANEQFF.

This clonotype was counted many times. The chain has TRBV2 and TRBJ1-6; 9 nucleotides line up with TRBD1. The CDR3 contains 14 residues. From germline, CDR1 is SNHLY and CDR2 FYNNEI. The junction had 11 bases not matched to a gene; V was cut back by 11 bases and J by 9 bases. The CDR3 coding sequence is TGTGCCCGGCGGGGGGACAGGGCTTCTTCACCCCTCCACTTT. Translated, it gives CARRGDRASSPLHF.

This clonotype was detected many times. The J gene is TRBJ2-3, the V gene TRBV28; D is perhaps TRBD1 or TRBD2 (6 bases each). Germline-derived CDR1 and CDR2 are MDHEN and SYDVKM. Deletions cut 10 bases from V and 0 bases from J, with 11 bases between. The CDR3 runs to 13 residues. CDR3 DNA: TGTGCCATTCGGGGGCCTAGCACAGATACGCAGTATTTT. Its protein is CAIRGPSTDTQYF.

This clonotype has more than one count but fewer than ten. The chain uses TRBV9 and TRBJ2-3; D gene uncertain. V lost 4 bases and J 6 bases, leaving 9 bases between the germline ends. The germline CDR1 and CDR2 sequences are SGDLS and YYNGEE. This CDR3 region has 12 residues. The CDR3 region is CASSPTWDTQYF. The CDR3 DNA reads TGTGCCAGCAGCCCCACCTGGGATACGCAGTATTTT.

This clonotype was counted at least ten times. This rearrangement joins TRBV4-3 to TRBJ2-3; tentatively, D is TRBD1 or TRBD2 (5 bases each). Germline lookup yields CDR1 LGHNA and CDR2 YSLEER. V was cut by 2 bases and J by 1 base, with 7 bases left in between. The CDR3 totals 14 residues. For the CDR3, the DNA is TGCGCCAGCAGCCAACAGGGACGCACAGATACGCAGTATTTT. As protein: CASSQQGRTDTQYF.

This clonotype occurred many times. The genes are TRBV29-1 and TRBJ2-3, with 12 bases fitting TRBD2. Germline assignment: CDR1 SQVTM and CDR2 ANQGSEA. Losses at the gene ends were 6 bases for V and 4 bases for J; bases not matched to a gene: 14. The CDR3 runs 17 residues. CDR3 sequence (DNA): TGCAGCGTCGGCGGACTAGCGGGGTTTGTAGCGGCAGATACGCAGTATTTT. As protein: CSVGGLAGFVAADTQYF.

This clonotype is deemed medium-sized. V and J are TRBV10-3 and TRBJ1-4; D possibly corresponds to TRBD1 (5 bases). This CDR3 is 14 amino acids long. Trimming pared 10 bases from V and 3 bases from J, leaving 15 bases between. The germline CDR1 and CDR2 sequences are ENHRY and SYGVKD. In DNA form, the CDR3 reads TGTGCCACCAAGCAGGGCACCGCTAATGAAAAACTGTTTTTT. Translating gives CATKQGTANEKLFF.

In this sample, this clonotype turned up many times. The rearrangement uses TRBV4-2 and TRBJ2-1; 12 bases agree with TRBD2. This CDR3 spans 16 amino acids. J lost 9 bases, V lost 1 base, and 7 bases had no gene match. CDR1 is LGHNA, CDR2 YNFKEQ, per germline. CDR3: CASSQASGGALSEQFF. The CDR3 nucleotides are TGTGCCAGCAGCCAAGCTAGCGGGGGGGCCTTAAGTGAGCAGTTCTTC.

This clonotype was found many times. This chain joins TRBV10-3 and TRBJ2-5, with D perhaps matching TRBD2 (6 bases). V was cut by 4 bases and J by 5 bases, with 17 bases left in between. This CDR3 has 15 amino acids. Germline CDR1 reads ENHRY; CDR2 reads SYGVKD. CDR3 sequence reads: CAISGGASGRETQYF. The CDR3 DNA reads as TGTGCCATCAGTGGTGGGGCTTCAGGGAGGGAGACCCAGTACTTC.

This clonotype was detected many times. The chain recombines TRBV28 with TRBJ2-5, with a weak D call TRBD1 (5 bases). The germline gives CDR1 MDHEN, CDR2 SYDVKM. The CDR3 runs 14 residues. V was shortened by 6 bases and J by 5 bases, with 16 bases between the two germline ends. CDR3: CASSPTVLLETQYF. The CDR3 nucleotides are TGTGCCAGCAGCCCGACAGTGTTGTTGGAGACCCAGTACTTC.

The V gene is TRBV20-1, the J gene TRBJ2-1, with 10 bases that match TRBD2. The J segment lost 5 bases and the V segment lost 6 bases, leaving 10 bases of the junction unmatched. Per germline, CDR1 DFQATT and CDR2 SNEGSKA (reference sequence). This CDR3 has 15 residues. The CDR3 DNA follows: TGCAGTGCACAAACCCTAGCGGGGGCCAACAATGAGCAGTTCTTC. It encodes CSAQTLAGANNEQFF.

This clonotype has a handful of counts. The genes are TRBV5-1 and TRBJ2-7, with 12 positions matching TRBD1. J gave up 3 bases and V 3 bases, and 4 bases lay outside the gene matches. The germline V gene encodes CDR1 SGHRS and CDR2 YFSETQ. The CDR3 loop spans 15 amino acids. This CDR3 reads CASSWGTGGDYEQYF. In DNA, the CDR3 is TGCGCCAGCAGCTGGGGGACAGGGGGCGACTACGAGCAGTACTTC.

The J gene is TRBJ1-5, the V gene TRBV7-2, with 8 bases matching TRBD1. The CDR3 contains 15 residues. Germline V gene lookup returns CDR1 SGHTA and CDR2 FQGNSA. The trim removed 3 bases at V and 3 bases at J, leaving 4 bases unmatched. This chain's CDR3 is CASSFAGGYNQPQHF. For the CDR3, the DNA is TGTGCCAGCAGCTTTGCAGGGGGCTACAATCAGCCCCAGCATTTT.

This clonotype has ten or more counts. The genes are TRBV20-1 and TRBJ1-1; D call uncertain. Germline assignment: CDR1 DFQATT and CDR2 SNEGSKA (reference sequence). Trimming pared 3 bases from V and 7 bases from J, leaving 9 bases between. This CDR3 spans 11 amino acids. The chain's CDR3 is CSASTWNEAFF. For the CDR3, the DNA is TGCAGTGCTAGTACCTGGAATGAAGCTTTCTTT.

This clonotype was seen a single time. The rearrangement links TRBV7-9 to TRBJ2-3, with a tentative D call TRBD1 (6 bases). Germline CDR1 and CDR2: SEHNR and FQNEAQ (reference sequence). Between the trimmed V and J ends, which lost 4 bases and 0 bases, there was a span of 11 bases. The CDR3 contains 15 residues. DNA of the CDR3: TGTGCCAGCAGCTGTGGACAGATGAGCACAGATACGCAGTATTTT. Translating it yields CASSCGQMSTDTQYF.

This clonotype is labeled medium-sized (0.01 to 0.1%). V usage is TRBV20-1 and J usage is TRBJ2-7, with 10 positions matching TRBD2. The CDR3 has 15 residues. Germline CDR1 and CDR2: DFQATT and SNEGSKA (reference sequence). The junction had 3 bases not matched to a gene; V was cut back by 0 bases and J by 1 base. The CDR3 sequence is CSARDRTSGSYEQYF. In DNA form, the CDR3 reads TGCAGTGCTAGAGATCGGACTAGCGGATCCTACGAGCAGTACTTC.

This clonotype rates as medium-sized (0.01 to 0.1%). This chain joins TRBV20-1 and TRBJ2-5, with D perhaps matching TRBD1 (6 bases). Germline CDR1 is DFQATT and CDR2 is SNEGSKA (reference sequence). This CDR3 comprises 14 residues. Trimming pared 0 bases from V and 5 bases from J, leaving 13 bases between. The CDR3 DNA reads as TGCAGTGCTAGAGATCAAGGACAGACGGAGACCCAGTACTTC. Protein product: CSARDQGQTETQYF.

This clonotype has a count of ten or more. This rearrangement joins TRBV9 to TRBJ1-5; TRBD1 is a possible D gene (6 bases). The CDR3 length is 14 residues. CDR1 and CDR2 from the germline V gene are SGDLS and YYNGEE. The V gene lost 4 bases and the J gene lost 4 bases, with 12 bases spanning the gap. In nucleotides, the CDR3 is TGTGCCAGCAGCAAGACAGGTCCTAATCAGCCCCAGCATTTT. Residues: CASSKTGPNQPQHF.

The J gene is TRBJ1-5, the V gene TRBV28; D is uncertain. The CDR3 consists of 12 residues. Trimming cost V 2 bases and J 7 bases, with 6 bases left between them. Germline V gene data show CDR1 as MDHEN and CDR2 as SYDVKM. This CDR3 is CASSLNRQPQHF. The CDR3, as DNA: TGTGCCAGCAGTTTAAATAGGCAGCCCCAGCATTTT.

This clonotype was seen only a few times. The rearrangement uses TRBV20-1 and TRBJ2-1, with D possibly called TRBD1 or TRBD2 (5 bases each). V was cut by 0 bases and J by 2 bases, with 23 bases left in between. CDR1 and CDR2 (germline): DFQATT, SNEGSKA (reference sequence). This CDR3 is built from 19 residues. In DNA form, the CDR3 reads TGCAGTGCTAGAGATCGACGGAGGTTGATCGGGGCGGCCTACAATGAGCAGTTCTTC. Its translation: CSARDRRRLIGAAYNEQFF.

This clonotype has a count of ten or more. V is TRBV14 and J is TRBJ2-7; D could derive from TRBD1 or TRBD2 (5 bases each). Germline V CDR1 and CDR2: SGHDN, FVKESK. The V end lost 4 bases, the J end lost 1 base, and 8 bases lay between the germline ends. The CDR3 spans 13 residues. The CDR3 region has the DNA TGTGCCAGCAGCCGGGGACGGTCCTACGAGCAGTACTTC. This sequence encodes CASSRGRSYEQYF.